This T cell receptor beta chain was sequenced during a study of monozygotic twins with cystic fibrosis. As for the study in general: Three micrograms of fragmented DNA underwent roughly 16 PCR cycles for library preparation.

Assay: immunoSEQ multiplex PCR; the TCRdb copy retains only in-frame clones and omits some. The table records tens of thousands of clones, over 80% of them present only once. Remarks on this clone: Antigen: not known.

Germline CDR1 SGHDN, CDR2 FVKESK. Trimming left V 1 base short and J 0 bases short, with 6 bases between. This CDR3 has 14 amino acids. Notes on the study in general: Shared CDR3 numbers were not associated with age, concordance or severity. Co-twins had the most similar V usage for 13 of 16 pairs, J for 8. The repertoire was suggested to be naive-dominated, clonality median around 0.0095.

Sequenced sample: blood. The rearrangement uses TRBV14 and TRBJ1-1; no definite D call. The TCR sequence derives from a boy between 2 and 15 years old with cystic fibrosis. The CDR3 bases are TGTGCCAGCAGCCAAGGTCAGGTGAACACTGAAGCTTTCTTT. It yields the protein CASSQGQVNTEAFF.